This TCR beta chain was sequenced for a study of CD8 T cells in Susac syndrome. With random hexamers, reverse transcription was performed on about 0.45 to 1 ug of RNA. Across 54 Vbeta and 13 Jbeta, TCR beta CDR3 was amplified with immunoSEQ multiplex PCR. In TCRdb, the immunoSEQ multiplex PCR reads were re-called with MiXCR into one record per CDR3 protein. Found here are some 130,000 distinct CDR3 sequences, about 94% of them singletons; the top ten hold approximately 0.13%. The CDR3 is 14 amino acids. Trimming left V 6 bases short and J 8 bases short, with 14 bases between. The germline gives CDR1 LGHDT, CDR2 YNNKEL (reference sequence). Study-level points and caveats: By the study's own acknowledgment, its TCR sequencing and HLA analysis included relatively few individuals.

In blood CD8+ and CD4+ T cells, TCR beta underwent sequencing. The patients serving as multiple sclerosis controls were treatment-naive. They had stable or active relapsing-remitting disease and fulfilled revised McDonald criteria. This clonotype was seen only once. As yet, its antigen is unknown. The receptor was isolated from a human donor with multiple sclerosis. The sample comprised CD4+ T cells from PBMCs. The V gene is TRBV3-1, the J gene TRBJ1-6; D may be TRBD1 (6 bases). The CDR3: CASRMQGNDSPLHF. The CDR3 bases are TGTGCCAGCAGGATGCAGGGGAATGATTCACCCCTCCACTTT.